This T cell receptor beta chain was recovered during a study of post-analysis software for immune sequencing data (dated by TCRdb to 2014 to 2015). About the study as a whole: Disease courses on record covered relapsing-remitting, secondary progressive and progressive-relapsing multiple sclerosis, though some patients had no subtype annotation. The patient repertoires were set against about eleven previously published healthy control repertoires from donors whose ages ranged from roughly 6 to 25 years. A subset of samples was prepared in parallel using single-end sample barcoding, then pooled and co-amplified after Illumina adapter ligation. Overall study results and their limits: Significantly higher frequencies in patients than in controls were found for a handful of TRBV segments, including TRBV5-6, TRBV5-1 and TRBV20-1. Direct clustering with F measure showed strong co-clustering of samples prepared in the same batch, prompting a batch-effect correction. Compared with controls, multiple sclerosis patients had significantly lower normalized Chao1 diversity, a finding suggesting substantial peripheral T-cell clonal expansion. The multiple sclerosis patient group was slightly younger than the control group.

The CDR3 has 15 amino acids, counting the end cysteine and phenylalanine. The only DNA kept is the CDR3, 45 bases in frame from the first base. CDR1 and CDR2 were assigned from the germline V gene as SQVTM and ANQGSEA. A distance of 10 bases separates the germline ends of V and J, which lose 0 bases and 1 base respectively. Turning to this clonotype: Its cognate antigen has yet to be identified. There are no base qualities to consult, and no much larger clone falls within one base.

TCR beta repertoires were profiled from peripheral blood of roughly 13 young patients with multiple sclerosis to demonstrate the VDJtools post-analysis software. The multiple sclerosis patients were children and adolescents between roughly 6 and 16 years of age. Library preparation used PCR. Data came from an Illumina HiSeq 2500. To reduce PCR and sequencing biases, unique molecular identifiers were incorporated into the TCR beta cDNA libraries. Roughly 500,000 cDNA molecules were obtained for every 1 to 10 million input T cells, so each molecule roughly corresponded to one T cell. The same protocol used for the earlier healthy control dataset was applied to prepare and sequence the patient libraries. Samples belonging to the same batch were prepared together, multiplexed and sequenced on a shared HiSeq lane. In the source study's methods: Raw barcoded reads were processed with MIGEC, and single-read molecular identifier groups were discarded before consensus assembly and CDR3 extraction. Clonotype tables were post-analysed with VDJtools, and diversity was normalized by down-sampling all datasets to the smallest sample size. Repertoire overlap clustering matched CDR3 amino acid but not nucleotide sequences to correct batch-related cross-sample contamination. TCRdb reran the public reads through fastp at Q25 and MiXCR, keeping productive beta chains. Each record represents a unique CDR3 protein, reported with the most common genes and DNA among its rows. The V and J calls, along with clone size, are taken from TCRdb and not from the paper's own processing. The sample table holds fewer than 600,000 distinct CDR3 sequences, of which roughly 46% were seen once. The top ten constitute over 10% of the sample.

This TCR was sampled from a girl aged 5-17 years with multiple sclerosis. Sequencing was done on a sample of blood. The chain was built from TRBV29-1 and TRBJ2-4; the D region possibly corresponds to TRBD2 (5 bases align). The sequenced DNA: TGCAGCGTTGAAGATCTTGGAGGCGCCAAAAACATTCAGTACTTC. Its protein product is CSVEDLGGAKNIQYF.